This T cell receptor beta chain came from a study of blood T cell repertoires in COVID-19. Method: immunoSEQ multiplex PCR; TCRdb's copy keeps in-frame clones and lacks some. The table shows under 300,000 clones, with 70% to 90% occurring only once. V was pared by 7 bases and J by 4 bases, with 7 bases of the junction left unmatched. Germline V gene sequence: CDR1 SNHLY, CDR2 FYNNEI. The length of the CDR3 is 15 residues. The chain is built from TRBV2 and TRBJ1-4; 9 nucleotides match TRBD1. The TCR sequence derives from a woman in her twenties or thirties with active or convalescent COVID-19. Material: peripheral blood. For the CDR3, the DNA is TGTGCCAGCATGGCCGGGACAGGGCTTAATGAAAAACTGTTTTTT. This translates into CASMAGTGLNEKLFF.